This T cell receptor (beta chain) was sequenced for a study of blood T cell repertoires in COVID-19. Background on the study: Italy, Spain and the United States were the sources of the convalescent and acute COVID-19 samples. From T cells, B-cell-depleted T cells, or PBMCs came the material, which was cDNA or gDNA.

In its sample, this clone was seen once. Original data processing: Reference gene primer amplification in the assay estimated nucleated cell counts. TCRdb's copy holds only in-frame clones and misses some; the assay was immunoSEQ multiplex PCR. The V and J calls and clone size are taken from that table; D and trimming were inferred from the DNA. The sample carries 45,000 to 60,000 clones, 85% to 95% recorded once. V shed 3 bases and J 7 bases; nucleotides not matched to a gene: 7. The V gene's germline CDR1 is KGHSH and CDR2 LQKENI. CDR3 size: 16 residues. This TCR was sampled from a man aged 45-60 years with acute or convalescent COVID-19. Specimen: peripheral blood. The chain has TRBV18 and TRBJ2-1, with TRBD2 identical over 12 bases. In DNA form, the CDR3 reads TGTGCCAGCTCACCCCTCCTAGCGGGAGGGGGGAATGAGCAGTTCTTC. Encoded protein: CASSPLLAGGGNEQFF.